The table lists the clone carrying this TCR beta chain with a count of one. Per the germline V gene, CDR1 is MDHEN and CDR2 is SYDVKM. The ends were cut back, 2 bases at V and 4 bases at J, with 10 bases in the middle. CDR3 size: 14 residues. These data are taken from a study of blood T cell repertoires in COVID-19. Produced via immunoSEQ multiplex PCR; TCRdb's table is partial and in-frame only. The table lists around 310,000 clones, nearly 90% of them singletons, with around 1% in the top ten. Sequencing was done on a sample of peripheral blood. This receptor was identified in a woman aged 40-49 years with COVID-19, enrolled during active disease. This chain links TRBV28 with TRBJ2-3; D is perhaps TRBD1 (8 bases). This CDR3 reads CASSLTGGADTQYF. CDR3 bases: TGTGCCAGCAGTTTAACAGGGGGGGCAGATACGCAGTATTTT.